This is a list of T cell receptor beta chains from one sample in a study of T cell responses to AZD1222 COVID-19 vaccine. TCRdb keeps only in-frame clones here, not all; method: immunoSEQ multiplex PCR. The table shows about 99,000 clones, with around nine tenths occurring only once. Sequenced here: peripheral blood, sampled on day 0 of AZD1222 vaccination. These receptors were taken from an adult in good health. The CDR3 runs from the conserved cysteine through the conserved F or W. D genes are given only for firm matches. Part of the rows lack a size; the others show once, few, many or a class for expanded clones.

v_call,d_call,cdr3_length,j_call,clone_size,cdr3_nt,cdr3_aa
TRBV19,-,12,TRBJ2-4,-,TGTGCCAGTAGTGGGGACCTAAACATTCAGTACTTC,CASSGDLNIQYF
TRBV10-3,-,15,TRBJ2-5,-,TGTGCCATCAGTGAATCGGGCGGAAACCAAGAGACCCAGTACTTC,CAISESGGNQETQYF
TRBV7-8,-,14,TRBJ1-1,-,TGTGCCAGCGGCCGGGGGAACATGAACACTGAAGCTTTCTTT,CASGRGNMNTEAFF
TRBV11-3,-,14,TRBJ2-1,-,TGTGCCAGCAGCTTCCGGGGGGCAGGGGATGAGCAGTTCTTC,CASSFRGAGDEQFF
TRBV10-1,-,16,TRBJ1-3,-,TGCGCCAGCTTCCCGTTGGGAGGGTCATCTGGAAACACCATATATTTT,CASFPLGGSSGNTIYF
TRBV19,-,14,TRBJ1-2,once,TGTGCCAGTAGTATCCATTGGTCCTCCTATGGCTACACCTTC,CASSIHWSSYGYTF
TRBV18,-,12,TRBJ1-1,-,TGTGCCAGCTCACCAATGATGAATGAAGCTTTCTTT,CASSPMMNEAFF
TRBV30,-,14,TRBJ2-4,once,TGTGCCTGGAGTAGGGGGGTGAGGGTAAACATTCAGTACTTC,CAWSRGVRVNIQYF
TRBV18,-,16,TRBJ1-5,-,TGTGCCAGCTCCCACCAAAGGACAGCACTCAATCAGCCCCAGCATTTT,CASSHQRTALNQPQHF
TRBV9,-,15,TRBJ1-2,-,TGTGCCAGCAGCGTAGACCCTACAGCGGACTATGGCTACACCTTC,CASSVDPTADYGYTF
TRBV7-3,-,17,TRBJ1-1,-,TGTGCCAGCAGCTTAGGCAGGGGAGGCCGATTTTTCTCTGAAGCTTTCTTT,CASSLGRGGRFFSEAFF
TRBV13,-,16,TRBJ2-5,-,TGTGCCAGCAGCTTAGGCAGGGTTTCTTTAGGCGAGACCCAGTACTTC,CASSLGRVSLGETQYF
TRBV7-9,-,13,TRBJ1-4,once,TGTGCCAGCAGCTTTGTGGCCGTTGAAAAACTGTTTTTT,CASSFVAVEKLFF
TRBV9,-,14,TRBJ1-5,-,TGTGCCAGCAGCGAGCAGGGAGGAGGTCAGCCCCAGCATTTT,CASSEQGGGQPQHF
TRBV5-1,TRBD1,15,TRBJ1-4,-,TGCGCCAGCAGCTTGGAAGGGACAGGGAATGAAAAACTGTTTTTT,CASSLEGTGNEKLFF
TRBV7-9,-,13,TRBJ1-3,-,TGTGCCAGCACGGGGGCCTCCGAAAACACCATATATTTT,CASTGASENTIYF
TRBV7-3,TRBD2,16,TRBJ2-2,-,TGTGCCAGCAGCTTATTCGGCGGGAGGGACGTCGGGGAGCTGTTTTTT,CASSLFGGRDVGELFF
TRBV3-1/TRBV3-2,-,16,TRBJ2-2,-,TGTGCCAGCAGACTAGAGGCCTGGGGGGACACCGGGGAGCTGTTTTTT,CASRLEAWGDTGELFF
TRBV24-1,TRBD2,18,TRBJ2-1,-,TGTGCCACCAGTGACGATCTAACTAGCGGGAGGGAGTACAATGAGCAGTTCTTC,CATSDDLTSGREYNEQFF
TRBV2,-,14,TRBJ1-2,-,TGTGCCAGCAGTGAAGCGGCCGGATTCTATGGCTACACCTTC,CASSEAAGFYGYTF
TRBV27,-,13,TRBJ2-7,-,TGTGCCAGCAGTTTAGGCGCCTCCTACGAGCAGTACTTC,CASSLGASYEQYF
TRBV6-2/TRBV6-3,-,14,TRBJ1-6,-,TGTGCCAGCAGTTACTATGCAGGGTCTTCACCCCTCCACTTT,CASSYYAGSSPLHF
TRBV9,-,15,TRBJ2-2,-,TGTGCCAGCAGCACAGGAGGGGTAAACACCGGGGAGCTGTTTTTT,CASSTGGVNTGELFF
TRBV7-2,-,16,TRBJ1-3,-,TGTGCCAGCAGCTTGGACCCCATTGGGTCTGGAAACACCATATATTTT,CASSLDPIGSGNTIYF
TRBV5-4,-,15,TRBJ2-2,-,TGTGCCAGCAGCTTTTCGGGGGGCGGGGACGGGGAGCTGTTTTTT,CASSFSGGGDGELFF
TRBV2,TRBD1,15,TRBJ1-6,-,TGTGCCAGCATTAGGGACAGAAGTTATAATTCACCCCTCCACTTT,CASIRDRSYNSPLHF
TRBV29-1,-,12,TRBJ1-1,-,TGCAGCGTTTGCCAGACGAACACTGAAGCTTTCTTT,CSVCQTNTEAFF
TRBV4-2,-,15,TRBJ2-7,-,TGTGCCAGCAGCCAAGAGAACTCGGTTAGCTACGAGCAGTACTTC,CASSQENSVSYEQYF
TRBV4-1,-,11,TRBJ2-7,once,TGCGCCAGCAGCCAAGGAGTCGAGCAGTACTTC,CASSQGVEQYF
TRBV15,TRBD1,17,TRBJ1-2,few,TGTGCCACCAGCAGAGTGTTTGGGTTTGAGGGGACAGTTGGCTACACCTTC,CATSRVFGFEGTVGYTF
TRBV28,TRBD1,13,TRBJ2-4,-,TGTGCCAGCAGTTTGGCAGGGGGTCACATTCAGTACTTC,CASSLAGGHIQYF
TRBV4-3,-,13,TRBJ1-1,-,TGCGCCAGCAGCCAGGGACGAGTCGCTGAAGCTTTCTTT,CASSQGRVAEAFF
TRBV6-5,-,11,TRBJ2-1,-,TGTGCCAGCCGCGGAGCGAATGAGCAGTTCTTC,CASRGANEQFF
TRBV6-5,TRBD1,15,TRBJ1-5,-,TGTGCCAGCAGACCGATGACAGGGGCGGGTCAGCCCCAGCATTTT,CASRPMTGAGQPQHF
TRBV4-3,-,16,TRBJ2-2,-,TGCGCCAGCAGTCGGACGTTGGGGGCGAACACCGGGGAGCTGTTTTTT,CASSRTLGANTGELFF
TRBV11-2,-,14,TRBJ1-1,-,TGTGCCAGCAGCTTAGTGGGAGGGAGGACTGAAGCTTTCTTT,CASSLVGGRTEAFF
TRBV27,-,12,TRBJ1-3,-,TGTGCCAGCGGCTACTCTGGAAACACCATATATTTT,CASGYSGNTIYF
TRBV19,-,13,TRBJ1-5,-,TGTGCCAGTAGTATAGCCGGAGACCGGGAGTTGTGTTTT,CASSIAGDRELCF
TRBV6-5,-,14,TRBJ2-2,-,TGTGCCAGCAGCGATACAGGGTCCACCGGGGAGCTGTTTTTT,CASSDTGSTGELFF
TRBV4-2,-,14,TRBJ1-2,-,TGTGCCAGCGAGACGAATTTGGGGGACCATGGCTACACCTTC,CASETNLGDHGYTF
TRBV5-6,-,11,TRBJ1-2,-,TGTGCCAGCAGCGCCTCGGGTGGCTACACCTTC,CASSASGGYTF
TRBV19,-,14,TRBJ1-1,-,TGTGCCAGTACTCCGCGGGGCCTTGTTTCTGAAGCTTTCTTT,CASTPRGLVSEAFF
TRBV29-1,-,15,TRBJ2-2,-,TGCAGCGTTGGGCCGGGAGCTAGCTACACCGGGGAGCTGTTTTTT,CSVGPGASYTGELFF